Below are 3 T cell receptor beta chains sequenced from a single sample in a study of blood T cell repertoires in COVID-19. Generated by immunoSEQ multiplex PCR, the TCRdb table keeps only in-frame clones and is missing some. Counted here are under 150,000 clones, around 90% occurring once; the ten biggest clones make up about 3.5%. Sequencing input: peripheral blood. Every receptor here comes from a man between 50 and 59 years old with active COVID-19.

The genes are TRBV4-1 and TRBJ2-7, with D possibly being TRBD1 (5 bases). Germline V gene data show CDR1 as MGHRA and CDR2 as YSYEKL. Between the trimmed V and J ends, which lost 3 bases and 2 bases, there was a span of 8 bases. CDR3 length: 13 amino acids. CDR3 sequence reads: CASSHTQAYEQYF. In DNA form, the CDR3 reads TGCGCCAGCAGCCACACACAGGCCTACGAGCAGTACTTC.

The J gene is TRBJ2-7, the V gene TRBV18; D perhaps matches TRBD2 (5 bases). Germline V gene sequence: CDR1 KGHSH, CDR2 LQKENI. Trimming shortened V by 1 base and J by 0 bases, and 13 bases separated the two germline ends. This CDR3 spans 16 amino acids. This chain's CDR3 is CASSPRGITSSYEQYF. CDR3 nucleotide sequence: TGTGCCAGCTCACCACGTGGAATAACTAGCTCCTACGAGCAGTACTTC.

The DNA for the CDR3 is TGCGCCAGCAGCCTGGGGACAGGCTCCCAGCCCCAGCATTTT. It yields the protein CASSLGTGSQPQHF. The chain is built from TRBV5-1 and TRBJ1-5, with 8 bases lining up with TRBD1. V shed 4 bases, J shed 7 bases, and the junction held 7 bases outside the gene matches. Germline V gene sequence: CDR1 SGHRS, CDR2 YFSETQ. This CDR3 is built from 14 residues.